The clone carrying this TCR beta chain was seen a handful of times. No antigen is known for it. The source of the sample is a study of CD8 T cells in ankylosing spondylitis. Study results and caveats: Matched synovial fluid from ankylosing spondylitis patients was reported to be enriched for disease-linked clones.

Between the trimmed V and J ends, which lost 2 bases and 3 bases, there was a span of 9 bases. The V gene's germline CDR1 is SGHRS and CDR2 YFSETQ. The CDR3 covers 13 residues. TCRdb re-derived calls from the 5' RACE reads in MiXCR, one entry per CDR3 protein. The data hold about 240,000 distinct CDR3 sequences, with 9.5% to 12% observed a single time. The source of this sequence is a male donor with ankylosing spondylitis or in good health (not recorded which). This sequence joins TRBV5-1 and TRBJ2-7; D is ambiguous. Material: blood, either unsorted or a sorted T cell fraction (not recorded which). The CDR3 DNA follows: TGCGCCAGCAGCTTCGAATGGGGCTACGAGCAGTACTTC. It codes for CASSFEWGYEQYF.